A selection of T cell receptor beta chains follows, all from one sample in a study of blood T cell repertoires in COVID-19. The table came from immunoSEQ multiplex PCR; TCRdb's copy has only in-frame clones and leaves some out. This sample yields fewer than 150,000 clones, of which around 85% are seen a single time; about 16% belongs to the top ten. Sequencing used peripheral blood. The receptors originated from a woman between 45 and 65 years old with acute or convalescent COVID-19. Each CDR3 is given with its conserved first and last residue. D genes are given only for firm matches.

>TRBV4-1|TRBD2|TRBJ2-7
CASSQQASGESYEQYF
>TRBV6-5|-|TRBJ1-1
CASLFEVMNTEAFF
>TRBV29-1|-|TRBJ1-1
CSVVKGAGTEAFF
>TRBV6-5|TRBD1|TRBJ1-4
CASSSTGGAGEKLFF
>TRBV9|TRBD1|TRBJ1-2
CASSVEAGTVGGYTF
>TRBV3-1/TRBV3-2|-|TRBJ2-7
CASSPSLYYSYEQYF
>TRBV2|-|TRBJ1-2
CASTTFRGRLNGYTF
>TRBV19|-|TRBJ2-7
CASSMGRGSYEQYF
>TRBV19|TRBD1|TRBJ2-1
CASSIQGAGYNEQFF
>TRBV7-9|-|TRBJ1-4
CASSLDRTGLEKLFF
>TRBV5-1|TRBD1|TRBJ1-2
CASSLGVTGTGNGYTF
>TRBV9|TRBD1|TRBJ2-2
CASSLSATGKTGELFF
>TRBV5-1|-|TRBJ1-3
CASSLGVSGNTIYF
>TRBV12-3/TRBV12-4|-|TRBJ1-2
CASSRGSGYTF
>TRBV3-1/TRBV3-2|-|TRBJ2-4
CASSHSDRGKNIQYF
>TRBV6-1|TRBD1|TRBJ1-2
CASSVTGELTSYGYTF
>TRBV6-4|-|TRBJ2-3
CASSALSTDTQYF
>TRBV19|-|TRBJ2-1
CASSDSGRANYNEQFF
>TRBV6-5|-|TRBJ1-5
CASSYGGGPQHF
>TRBV7-9|TRBD1|TRBJ1-5
CASSLAGDSTYEPQHF
>TRBV14|TRBD1|TRBJ2-2
CASSQGGRTGEVGELFF
>TRBV13|-|TRBJ1-3
CASSLDSPTGRSGNTIYF
>TRBV27|-|TRBJ1-5
CASSFSGVQDQPQHF
>TRBV6-5|TRBD1|TRBJ1-4
CASRDLLAGTGLFF
>TRBV13|TRBD1|TRBJ2-7
CASSLVTGGSSKQYF
>TRBV5-1|TRBD1|TRBJ1-2
CASSADRGQGYTF
>TRBV11-2|-|TRBJ1-3
CASSLEVYSSGNTIYF
>TRBV12-3/TRBV12-4|TRBD1|TRBJ1-1
CASRTRTGQAFF
>TRBV4-1|TRBD1|TRBJ2-7
CASSQAGQGVYEQYF
>TRBV29-1|TRBD2|TRBJ2-7
CSVWGGGALEQYF
>TRBV10-3|TRBD1|TRBJ1-5
CAISLGQDNQPQHF
>TRBV5-1|-|TRBJ2-3
CASSPSTRLADTQYF
>TRBV6-5|-|TRBJ1-2
CASSLGTRGGAGYTF
>TRBV6-6|TRBD1|TRBJ1-2
CASSTGRDRGSYGYTF
>TRBV7-2|-|TRBJ1-4
CASSLQAATNEKLFF
>TRBV5-1|TRBD1|TRBJ2-1
CASSLDHADRTEQFF
>TRBV4-1|-|TRBJ1-1
CASASMNTEAFF
>TRBV6-4|TRBD2|TRBJ2-1
CASSLAGGLYNEQFF
>TRBV18|-|TRBJ1-6
CASSPSGDNSPLHF
>TRBV11-2|TRBD1|TRBJ1-1
CASSLDTDRGAFF
>TRBV2|-|TRBJ1-4
CASSVDSVNEKLFF
>TRBV5-6|-|TRBJ1-1
CASRLAVTNTEAFF
>TRBV4-2|TRBD1|TRBJ1-2
CASSQGQSSNYGYTF
>TRBV6-5|-|TRBJ2-1
CASRLDSINEQFF
>TRBV7-3|TRBD1|TRBJ2-1
CASSRDRANEQFF
>TRBV5-4|TRBD1|TRBJ1-6
CASRTGDNSPLHF
>TRBV15|-|TRBJ1-1
CATSRAWGLTEAFF
>TRBV13|TRBD2|TRBJ2-3
CASSFGLAGFTDTQYF
>TRBV5-1|-|TRBJ2-2
CASSGVYGGELFF
>TRBV9|TRBD2|TRBJ2-1
CASSVVAGVTNEQFF
>TRBV27|-|TRBJ1-1
CASSLEPGMNTEAFF
>TRBV7-8|-|TRBJ1-3
CASSSGHSGNTIYF
>TRBV7-9|-|TRBJ1-1
CASSQIRRNTEAFF
>TRBV28|-|TRBJ1-5
CASSSNSNQPQHF
>TRBV11-2|TRBD2|TRBJ2-3
CAIRTSPTDTQYF
>TRBV19|-|TRBJ2-2
CASSILPSRNTGELFF
>TRBV15|TRBD1|TRBJ1-5
CATSSDRELRNQPQHF
>TRBV5-1|-|TRBJ2-7
CASSLVEGGEQYF
>TRBV9|TRBD1|TRBJ2-1
CASSVGQGDYNEQFF
>TRBV23-1|TRBD1|TRBJ1-6
CASSRTGGDNSPLHF